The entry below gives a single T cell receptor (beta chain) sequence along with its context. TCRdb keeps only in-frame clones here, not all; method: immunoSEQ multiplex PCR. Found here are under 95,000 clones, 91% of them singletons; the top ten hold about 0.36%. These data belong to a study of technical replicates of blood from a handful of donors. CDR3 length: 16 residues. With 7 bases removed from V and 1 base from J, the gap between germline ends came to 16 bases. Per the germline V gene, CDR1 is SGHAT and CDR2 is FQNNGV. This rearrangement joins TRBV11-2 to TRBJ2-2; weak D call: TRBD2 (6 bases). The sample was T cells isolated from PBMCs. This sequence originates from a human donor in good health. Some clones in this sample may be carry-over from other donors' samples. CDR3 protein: CASTKLAPGNTGELFF. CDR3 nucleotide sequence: TGTGCCAGCACCAAACTAGCTCCGGGGAACACCGGGGAGCTGTTTTTT. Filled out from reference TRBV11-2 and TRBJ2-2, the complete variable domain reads EAGVAQSPRYKIIEKRQSVAFWCNPISGHATLYWYQQILGQGPKLLIQFQNNGVVDDSQLPKDRFSAERLKGVDSTLKIQPAKLEDSAVYLCASTKLAPGNTGELFFGEGSRLTVL.